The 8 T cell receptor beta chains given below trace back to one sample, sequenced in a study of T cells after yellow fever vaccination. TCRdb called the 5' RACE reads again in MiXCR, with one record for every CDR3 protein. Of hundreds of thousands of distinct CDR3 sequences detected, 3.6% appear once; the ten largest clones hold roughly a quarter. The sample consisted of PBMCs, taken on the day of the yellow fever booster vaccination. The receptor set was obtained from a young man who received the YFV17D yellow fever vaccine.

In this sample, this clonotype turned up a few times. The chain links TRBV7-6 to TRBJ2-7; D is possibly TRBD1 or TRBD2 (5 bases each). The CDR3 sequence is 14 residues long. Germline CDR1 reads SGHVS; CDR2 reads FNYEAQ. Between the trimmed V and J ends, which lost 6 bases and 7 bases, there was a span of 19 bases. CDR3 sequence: CASRHGSGLGEQYF. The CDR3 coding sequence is TGTGCCAGCAGACACGGGTCGGGGCTTGGAGAGCAGTACTTC.

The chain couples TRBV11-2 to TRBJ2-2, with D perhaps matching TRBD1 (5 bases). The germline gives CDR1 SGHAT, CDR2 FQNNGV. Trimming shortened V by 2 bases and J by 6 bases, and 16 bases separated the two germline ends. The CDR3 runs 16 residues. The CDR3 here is CASSLNAAGIAGELFF. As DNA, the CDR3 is TGTGCCAGCAGCTTAAATGCTGCAGGGATTGCCGGGGAGCTGTTTTTT.

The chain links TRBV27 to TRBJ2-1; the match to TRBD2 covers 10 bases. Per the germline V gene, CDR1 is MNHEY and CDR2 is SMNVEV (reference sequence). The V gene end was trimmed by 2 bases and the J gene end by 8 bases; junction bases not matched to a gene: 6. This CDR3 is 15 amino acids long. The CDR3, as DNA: TGTGCCAGCAGTTTAGCGGTAGCGGGGGGTTATGAGCAGTTCTTC. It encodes CASSLAVAGGYEQFF.

This CDR3 is CASSEGQAGIYGYTF. CDR3 nucleotide sequence: TGTGCCAGCAGTGAAGGGCAGGCTGGGATCTACGGCTACACCTTC. The gene calls are TRBV2 and TRBJ1-2, with D uncertain. Trimming stripped 1 base from V and 8 bases from J, with 17 bases between. There are 15 residues in the CDR3. The V gene's germline CDR1 is SNHLY and CDR2 FYNNEI.

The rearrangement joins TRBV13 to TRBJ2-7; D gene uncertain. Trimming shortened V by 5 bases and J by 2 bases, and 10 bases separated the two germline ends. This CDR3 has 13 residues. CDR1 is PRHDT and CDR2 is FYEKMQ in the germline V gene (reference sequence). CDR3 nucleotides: TGTGCCAGCAGCCCCCCGAGGACCTACGAGCAGTACTTC. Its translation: CASSPPRTYEQYF.

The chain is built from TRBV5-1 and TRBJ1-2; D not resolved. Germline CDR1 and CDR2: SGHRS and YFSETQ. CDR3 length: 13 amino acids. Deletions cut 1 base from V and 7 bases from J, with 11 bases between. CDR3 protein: CASSLTMMSGYTF. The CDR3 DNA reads TGCGCCAGCAGCTTGACAATGATGAGTGGCTACACCTTC.

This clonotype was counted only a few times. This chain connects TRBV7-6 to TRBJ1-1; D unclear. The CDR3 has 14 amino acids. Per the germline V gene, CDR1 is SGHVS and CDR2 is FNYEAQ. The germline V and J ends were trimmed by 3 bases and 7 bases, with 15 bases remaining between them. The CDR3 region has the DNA TGTGCCAGCAGCTTTTCGGCCAACTCCCGTGAAGCTTTCTTT. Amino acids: CASSFSANSREAFF. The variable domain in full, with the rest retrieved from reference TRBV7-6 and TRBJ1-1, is GAGVSQSPRYKVTKRGQDVALRCDPISGHVSLYWYRQALGQGPEFLTYFNYEAQQDKSGLPNDRFSAERPEGSISTLTIQRTEQRDSAMYRCASSFSANSREAFFGQGTRLTVV.

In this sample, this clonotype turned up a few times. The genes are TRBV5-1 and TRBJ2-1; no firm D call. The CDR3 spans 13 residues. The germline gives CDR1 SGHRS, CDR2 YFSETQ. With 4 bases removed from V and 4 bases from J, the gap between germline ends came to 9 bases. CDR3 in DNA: TGCGCCAGCAGCAGACACTATTACAATGAGCAGTTCTTC. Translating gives CASSRHYYNEQFF.